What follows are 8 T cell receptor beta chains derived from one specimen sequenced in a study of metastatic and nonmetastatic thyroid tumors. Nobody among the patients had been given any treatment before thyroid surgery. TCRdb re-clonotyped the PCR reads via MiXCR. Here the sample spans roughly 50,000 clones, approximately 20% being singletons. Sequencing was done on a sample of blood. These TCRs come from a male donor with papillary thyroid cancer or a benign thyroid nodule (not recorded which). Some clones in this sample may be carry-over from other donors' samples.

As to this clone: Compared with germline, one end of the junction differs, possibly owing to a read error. The CDR3 DNA follows: TGTGTCAGCAGCCCACGCACCGTGGCAAGCTATGGCTACACCTTC. Protein sequence: CVSSPRTVASYGYTF. The gene calls are TRBV13 and TRBJ1-2, with unresolved D. CDR1 and CDR2 (germline): PRHDT, FYEKMQ (reference sequence). CDR3 length equals 15 residues.

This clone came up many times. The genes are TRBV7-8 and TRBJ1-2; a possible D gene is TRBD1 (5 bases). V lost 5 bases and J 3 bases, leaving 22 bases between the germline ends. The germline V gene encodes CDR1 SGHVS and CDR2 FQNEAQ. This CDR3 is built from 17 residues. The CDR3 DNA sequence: TGTGCCAGCAGCCTCCCCCCGGGTCACAGGATCGACTATGGCTACACCTTC. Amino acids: CASSLPPGHRIDYGYTF.

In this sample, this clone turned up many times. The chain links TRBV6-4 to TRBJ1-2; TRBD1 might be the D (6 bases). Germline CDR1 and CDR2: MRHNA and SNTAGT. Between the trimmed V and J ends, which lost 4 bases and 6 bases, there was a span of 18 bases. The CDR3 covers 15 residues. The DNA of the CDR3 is TGTGCCAGCAGTGCCGCAGGGGAGGGCTCCGATGGCTACACCTTC. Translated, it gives CASSAAGEGSDGYTF.

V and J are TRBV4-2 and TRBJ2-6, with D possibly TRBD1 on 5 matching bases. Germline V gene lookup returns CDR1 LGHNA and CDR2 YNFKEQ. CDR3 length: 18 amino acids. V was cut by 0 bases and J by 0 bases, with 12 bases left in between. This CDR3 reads CASSQDDSSSSGANVLTF. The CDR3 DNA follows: TGTGCCAGCAGCCAAGATGACAGTTCCTCCTCTGGGGCCAACGTCCTGACTTTC.

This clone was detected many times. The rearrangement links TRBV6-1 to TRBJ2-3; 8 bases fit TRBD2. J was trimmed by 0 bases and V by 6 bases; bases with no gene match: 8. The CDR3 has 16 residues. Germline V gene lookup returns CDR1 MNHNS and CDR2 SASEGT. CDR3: CASRSRLARSTDTQYF. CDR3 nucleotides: TGTGCCAGCAGGTCCCGACTAGCGAGGAGCACAGATACGCAGTATTTT.

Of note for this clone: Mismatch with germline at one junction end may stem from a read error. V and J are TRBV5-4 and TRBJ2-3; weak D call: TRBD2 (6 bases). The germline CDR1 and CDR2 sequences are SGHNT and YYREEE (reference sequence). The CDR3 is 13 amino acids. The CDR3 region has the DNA TGTGCCAGCAGATTTAGCGGCACAGATATGCAGTATTTT. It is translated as CASRFSGTDMQYF.

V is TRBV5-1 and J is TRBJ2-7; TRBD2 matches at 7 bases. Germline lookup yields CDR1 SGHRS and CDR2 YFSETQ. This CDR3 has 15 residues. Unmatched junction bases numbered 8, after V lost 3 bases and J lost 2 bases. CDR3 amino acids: CASSSRAGTTYEQYF. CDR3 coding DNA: TGCGCCAGCAGCTCCCGAGCGGGGACCACCTACGAGCAGTACTTC.

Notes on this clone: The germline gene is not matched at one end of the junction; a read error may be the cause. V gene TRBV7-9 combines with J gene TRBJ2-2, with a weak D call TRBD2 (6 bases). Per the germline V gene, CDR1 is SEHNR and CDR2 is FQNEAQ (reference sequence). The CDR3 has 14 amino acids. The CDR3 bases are TGTGCCAGCAGCTCCGGGACTTCCCCCGTGGAGCTGTCTTTT. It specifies CASSSGTSPVELSF.